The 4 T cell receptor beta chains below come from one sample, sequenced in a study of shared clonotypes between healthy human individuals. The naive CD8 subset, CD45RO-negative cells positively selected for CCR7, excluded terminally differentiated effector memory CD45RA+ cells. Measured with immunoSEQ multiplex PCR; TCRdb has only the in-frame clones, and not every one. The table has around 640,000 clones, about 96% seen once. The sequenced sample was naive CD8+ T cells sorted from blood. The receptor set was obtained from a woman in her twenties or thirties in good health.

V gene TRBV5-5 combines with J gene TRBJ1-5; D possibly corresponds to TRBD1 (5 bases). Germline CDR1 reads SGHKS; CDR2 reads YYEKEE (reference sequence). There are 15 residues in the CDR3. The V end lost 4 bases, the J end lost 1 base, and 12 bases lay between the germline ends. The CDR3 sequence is CASSAGTLSNQPQHF. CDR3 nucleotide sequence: TGTGCCAGCAGCGCCGGGACCCTAAGCAATCAGCCCCAGCATTTT.

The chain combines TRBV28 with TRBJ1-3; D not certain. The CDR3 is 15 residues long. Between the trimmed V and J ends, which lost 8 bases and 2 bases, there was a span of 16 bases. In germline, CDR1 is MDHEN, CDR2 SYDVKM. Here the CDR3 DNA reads TGTGCCAGCTCCTGGGTGGGGATAACTGGAAACACCATATATTTT. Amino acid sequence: CASSWVGITGNTIYF.

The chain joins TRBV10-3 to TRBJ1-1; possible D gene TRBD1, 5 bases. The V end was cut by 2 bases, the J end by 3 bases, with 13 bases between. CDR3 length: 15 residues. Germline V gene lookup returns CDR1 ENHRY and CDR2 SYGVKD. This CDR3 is CAISEAWGGDTEAFF. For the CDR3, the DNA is TGTGCCATCAGTGAGGCTTGGGGGGGGGACACTGAAGCTTTCTTT.

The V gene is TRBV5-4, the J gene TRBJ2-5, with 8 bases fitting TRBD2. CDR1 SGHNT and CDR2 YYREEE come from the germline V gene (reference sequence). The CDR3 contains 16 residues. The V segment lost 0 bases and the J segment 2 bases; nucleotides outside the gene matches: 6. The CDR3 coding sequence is TGTGCCAGCAGCTTGGGGGGACTAGGTGTACAAGAGACCCAGTACTTC. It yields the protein CASSLGGLGVQETQYF.